This T cell receptor (beta chain) was recorded in a study of control samples from healthy donors and cancer patients (dated by TCRdb to about 2020). Worth noting for this clone: Its antigen is still unknown. Per-base quality was not reported, and no clone a single base away is much larger than it.

The CDR3 measures 15 amino acids from cysteine to phenylalanine. Here the CDR3 DNA is all that survives: 45 bases in frame from base 1. The germline V gene provides CDR1 SGHRS and CDR2 YFSETQ. Unmatched junction bases come to 3, with V trimmed by 2 bases and J by 7 bases. Libraries were prepared through the immunoSEQ multiplex PCR assay. The source is immuneACCESS, and TCRdb retained only in-frame sequences with V and J called. Part of the clones is not carried over; for the studies checked, unresolved V genes explain less than half of this, and the remainder is unexplained. This sample gives fewer than 200,000 clones in total; 96% of them show up just once. The ten largest clones represent approximately 1% of the sample.

Sequenced sample: blood. Recombination linked TRBV5-1 to TRBJ1-6; TRBD1 fits 10 bases in the junction. This TCR derives from a woman in her 30s in good health. The DNA is as follows: TGCGCCAGCAGCTTCGGGGACAGGGGCAATTCACCCCTCCACTTT. Its protein is CASSFGDRGNSPLHF.